Listed here are 27 T cell receptor beta chains from one sample, sequenced in a study of blood T cell repertoires in COVID-19. Assay used: immunoSEQ multiplex PCR; TCRdb lists only in-frame clones, some missing. The sample lists around 200,000 clones, around 88% occurring once. The sequenced material came from PBMCs or T cells enriched from blood (not recorded which). The receptors were gathered from a middle-aged man with acute COVID-19.

V and J are TRBV19 and TRBJ1-5, with 8 nucleotides matching TRBD1. Germline V lookup: CDR1 LNHDA, CDR2 SQIVND (reference sequence). The CDR3 totals 16 residues. V was pared by 7 bases and J by 6 bases, with 14 bases of the junction left unmatched. The CDR3: CASTGRQGLFIQPQHF. In nucleotides, the CDR3 is TGTGCCAGTACCGGGAGACAGGGGCTTTTTATTCAGCCCCAGCATTTT.

This chain uses TRBV5-6 with TRBJ2-3, with 8 bases aligning to TRBD2. Germline trimming cut 4 bases from V and 0 bases from J; bases unmatched to any gene: 13. This CDR3 has 18 residues. Germline lookup yields CDR1 SGHDT and CDR2 YYEEEE. The CDR3 DNA is TGTGCCAGCAGCGTATGGGCGGGAGGACTACATAGCACAGATACGCAGTATTTT. Translated: CASSVWAGGLHSTDTQYF.

The genes are TRBV28 and TRBJ2-7; D is undetermined. The CDR3 is 12 residues long. Germline values: CDR1 MDHEN, CDR2 SYDVKM. Trimming took off 2 bases at V and 4 bases at J, with 6 bases between the two ends. The CDR3 spells CASSLPKYEQYF. The CDR3 DNA reads as TGTGCCAGCAGTTTACCTAAATACGAGCAGTACTTC. The variable domain in full, with the rest retrieved from reference TRBV28 and TRBJ2-7, is DVKVTQSSRYLVKRTGEKVFLECVQDMDHENMFWYRQDPGLGLRLIYFSYDVKMKEKGDIPEGYSVSREKKERFSLILESASTNQTSMYLCASSLPKYEQYFGPGTRLTVT.

The rearrangement joins TRBV28 to TRBJ1-1, with a possible D match to TRBD1 (6 bases). The CDR3 extends over 15 amino acids. With 3 bases removed from V and 5 bases from J, the gap between germline ends came to 16 bases. The germline V gene has CDR1 MDHEN and CDR2 SYDVKM. CDR3 region: CASSFSGGGRTEAFF. In nucleotides, the CDR3 is TGTGCCAGCAGTTTCTCCGGGGGCGGGAGGACTGAAGCTTTCTTT.

This clone was recorded once. The rearrangement joins TRBV7-2 to TRBJ2-6, with TRBD1 identical over 10 bases. The V gene's germline CDR1 is SGHTA and CDR2 FQGNSA. Trimming removed 5 bases from V and 2 bases from J; junction bases left unmatched: 9. The CDR3 is 18 residues long. CDR3 amino acids: CASSVRGTGVPGANVLTF. For the CDR3, the DNA is TGTGCCAGCAGCGTTCGCGGGACAGGGGTCCCTGGGGCCAACGTCCTGACTTTC.

The V and J genes are TRBV7-9 and TRBJ1-2, with unresolved D. The germline V and J ends were trimmed by 2 bases and 8 bases, with 15 bases remaining between them. Germline CDR1 is SEHNR and CDR2 is FQNEAQ (reference sequence). The CDR3 sequence is 14 residues long. The CDR3 loop reads CASSLSGTRGGYTF. The CDR3 coding sequence is TGTGCCAGCAGCTTATCGGGAACAAGAGGAGGCTACACCTTC.

The rearrangement uses TRBV19 and TRBJ2-7; no reliable D call. Germline CDR1 is LNHDA and CDR2 is SQIVND (reference sequence). The CDR3 has 14 residues. With 5 bases removed from V and 6 bases from J, the gap between germline ends came to 17 bases. The CDR3 region is CASSPTGSPTEQYF. CDR3 nucleotide sequence: TGTGCCAGTAGTCCCACCGGGTCCCCCACCGAGCAGTACTTC.

The chain couples TRBV7-2 to TRBJ2-3; D perhaps matches TRBD2 (6 bases). Trimming removed 2 bases at V and 3 bases at J, with 12 bases between. The CDR3 consists of 15 residues. Germline loops: CDR1 SGHTA, CDR2 FQGNSA. The CDR3 nucleotides read TGTGCCAGCAGCTTATCGCCGGGAGAAACAGATACGCAGTATTTT. Translated, it gives CASSLSPGETDTQYF.

This clone was observed once. The genes are TRBV5-1 and TRBJ2-5, with 12 bases identical to TRBD2. Germline CDR1 and CDR2: SGHRS and YFSETQ. Germline trimming cut 4 bases from V and 0 bases from J; bases unmatched to any gene: 4. This CDR3 is 16 amino acids long. In DNA, the CDR3 is TGCGCCAGCAGCGGACTAGCGGGACTGTACCAAGAGACCCAGTACTTC. It is translated as CASSGLAGLYQETQYF.

The genes are TRBV4-1 and TRBJ2-5, with 10 bases that match TRBD2. CDR1 is MGHRA, CDR2 YSYEKL, per germline. V shed 0 bases and J 5 bases; nucleotides not matched to a gene: 12. The CDR3 runs 18 residues. CDR3 amino acids: CASSQEPPTSSGGETQYF. The DNA of the CDR3 is TGCGCCAGCAGCCAAGAGCCACCCACCAGTAGCGGGGGGGAGACCCAGTACTTC.

This sequence joins TRBV3-1 (or the pseudogene TRBV3-2) and TRBJ2-2; D ambiguous. CDR1 is LGHDT, CDR2 YNNKEL, per germline (reference sequence). The CDR3 is 13 residues long. V lost 4 bases to trimming and J lost 5 bases, with 8 bases between them. CDR3 amino acids: CASSRPPTGELFF. The CDR3 nucleotides are TGTGCCAGCAGCCGTCCCCCGACCGGGGAGCTGTTTTTT.

The chain is built from TRBV29-1 and TRBJ2-3; no firm D call. CDR1 is SQVTM, CDR2 ANQGSEA, per germline. This CDR3 contains 15 residues. The germline V and J ends were trimmed by 3 bases and 1 base, with 14 bases remaining between them. The chain's CDR3 is CSVDALVGGTDTQYF. In DNA form, the CDR3 reads TGCAGCGTTGATGCCCTAGTCGGTGGCACAGATACGCAGTATTTT.

This chain links TRBV24-1 with TRBJ2-6, with a possible D match to TRBD1 (6 bases). V gave up 9 bases and J gave up 0 bases, with 8 bases separating them. The germline gives CDR1 KGHDR, CDR2 SFDVKD. The CDR3 totals 14 residues. CDR3 in DNA: TGTGCCACCGGGGACACCTCTGGGGCCAACGTCCTGACTTTC. Translated: CATGDTSGANVLTF.

The gene calls are TRBV7-2 and TRBJ1-5; tentative D call: TRBD1 (6 bases). This CDR3 region has 13 residues. Germline CDR1 SGHTA, CDR2 FQGNSA. V lost 4 bases and J 7 bases, leaving 11 bases between the germline ends. The CDR3 is CASSWKGDQPQHF. DNA for the CDR3: TGTGCCAGCAGCTGGAAGGGGGACCAGCCCCAGCATTTT.

V is TRBV12-3 or TRBV12-4 and J is TRBJ1-5; 7 nucleotides match TRBD1. This CDR3 has 13 residues. The V and J ends lost 5 bases and 3 bases, in that order; junction bases with no gene match: 1. This CDR3 is CASSTGANQPQHF. The CDR3 nucleotides are TGTGCCAGCAGTACAGGGGCCAATCAGCCCCAGCATTTT.

The chain joins TRBV28 to TRBJ1-2; 7 bases align to TRBD1. The ends lost 7 bases at V and 3 bases at J; junction bases unmatched: 5. Germline CDR1 and CDR2: MDHEN and SYDVKM. The CDR3 loop spans 13 amino acids. CDR3 region: CASNPGGYYGYTF. CDR3 bases: TGTGCCAGCAATCCAGGGGGTTACTATGGCTACACCTTC.

The chain couples TRBV28 to TRBJ2-1; TRBD2 matches 12 bases. Germline-derived CDR1 and CDR2 are MDHEN and SYDVKM. J lost 10 bases, V lost 3 bases, and 16 bases had no gene match. The CDR3 loop spans 18 amino acids. Here the CDR3 reads CASSFLPRTSGNSEEQFF. CDR3 DNA: TGTGCCAGCAGTTTCTTACCAAGGACTAGCGGGAACTCGGAAGAGCAGTTCTTC.

This chain connects TRBV11-2 to TRBJ2-7, with 11 bases identical to TRBD2. This CDR3 has 14 amino acids. Germline CDR1 is SGHAT and CDR2 is FQNNGV. V lost 6 bases to trimming and J lost 4 bases; unmatched junction nucleotides: 5. The CDR3 sequence is CASRQGTSGYEQYF. CDR3 coding DNA: TGTGCCAGCAGACAAGGGACTAGCGGATACGAGCAGTACTTC.

This chain joins TRBV28 and TRBJ2-7, with D possibly matching TRBD1 (6 bases). This CDR3 has 17 amino acids. CDR1 and CDR2 (germline): MDHEN, SYDVKM. V was pared by 6 bases and J by 2 bases, with 23 bases between. CDR3: CASSVPRQGQGPYEQYF. CDR3 in DNA: TGTGCCAGCAGCGTACCACGGCAGGGGCAAGGCCCCTACGAGCAGTACTTC.

The gene calls are TRBV7-8 and TRBJ2-3; no reliable D call. This CDR3 spans 14 amino acids. V shed 6 bases and J shed 0 bases, with 10 bases lying between them. Germline CDR1 is SGHVS and CDR2 is FQNEAQ. The CDR3 region is CASSYRSSTDTQYF. In DNA form, the CDR3 reads TGTGCCAGCAGTTATAGATCTAGCACAGATACGCAGTATTTT.

The chain joins TRBV4-1 to TRBJ2-1; TRBD2 matches 8 bases. Germline values: CDR1 MGHRA, CDR2 YSYEKL. The CDR3 loop spans 16 amino acids. Trimming removed 4 bases from V and 4 bases from J; junction bases left unmatched: 9. The chain's CDR3 is CASSLPRGGTYNEQFF. In nucleotides, the CDR3 is TGCGCCAGCAGCCTCCCTCGCGGGGGGACTTACAATGAGCAGTTCTTC.

V gene TRBV19 combines with J gene TRBJ2-1, with D unclear. Trimming stripped 3 bases from V and 6 bases from J, with 24 bases between. CDR1 LNHDA and CDR2 SQIVND come from the germline V gene (reference sequence). The CDR3 is made up of 18 amino acids. CDR3 protein: CASSMSAPLYGVPNEQFF. In nucleotides, the CDR3 is TGTGCCAGTAGTATGTCTGCCCCTCTGTACGGAGTTCCCAATGAGCAGTTCTTC.

The rearrangement uses TRBV19 and TRBJ2-7, with 12 nucleotides matching TRBD2. J lost 1 base, V lost 6 bases, and 4 bases had no gene match. Germline assignment: CDR1 LNHDA and CDR2 SQIVND (reference sequence). This CDR3 has 15 residues. For the CDR3, the DNA is TGTGCCAGTAGGGCCGGGACTAGCGGGTCCTACGAGCAGTACTTC. This sequence encodes CASRAGTSGSYEQYF. The whole variable domain, filled in from reference TRBV19 and TRBJ2-7, reads DGGITQSPKYLFRKEGQNVTLSCEQNLNHDAMYWYRQDPGQGLRLIYYSQIVNDFQKGDIAEGYSVSREKKESFPLTVTSAQKNPTAFYLCASRAGTSGSYEQYFGPGTRLTVT.

This clone was seen a few times. This chain connects TRBV7-9 to TRBJ1-5; unclear D gene. Germline V gene data show CDR1 as SEHNR and CDR2 as FQNEAQ (reference sequence). CDR3 length equals 15 residues. Trimming took off 8 bases at V and 2 bases at J, with 16 bases between the two ends. This CDR3 is CASSKGQSGNQPQHF. The CDR3 nucleotides are TGTGCCAGCTCCAAGGGCCAGTCAGGCAATCAGCCCCAGCATTTT.

The chain uses TRBV6-5 and TRBJ1-2, with D perhaps TRBD1 (6 bases). Germline assignment: CDR1 MNHEY and CDR2 SVGAGI. V was pared by 6 bases and J by 2 bases, with 10 bases between. CDR3 size: 13 residues. CDR3 sequence: CASRIRGNYGYTF. CDR3 bases: TGTGCCAGCAGAATCAGGGGCAACTATGGCTACACCTTC.

The rearrangement links TRBV28 to TRBJ1-2; D call uncertain. The CDR3 extends over 14 amino acids. From germline, CDR1 is MDHEN and CDR2 SYDVKM. Trimming stripped 2 bases from V and 8 bases from J, with 15 bases between. The CDR3 nucleotides read TGTGCCAGCAGTTTAGGAGCGGGCGCGAGCGGCTACACCTTC. Translated: CASSLGAGASGYTF.

This clone was picked up many times. The rearrangement uses TRBV2 and TRBJ2-1; 8 nucleotides match TRBD2. The CDR3 runs 14 residues. Looked up from germline, CDR1 is SNHLY and CDR2 is FYNNEI. The J segment lost 6 bases and the V segment lost 2 bases, leaving 3 bases of the junction unmatched. CDR3 protein: CASSEWTSLNEQFF. The CDR3 DNA reads as TGTGCCAGCAGTGAATGGACTAGCCTCAATGAGCAGTTCTTC.